This T cell receptor beta chain comes out of a study of identical twins. Whole-study results and caveats: Out-of-frame beta chain sequences displayed weaker excess sharing between twins.

This clonotype has ten or more counts. What it binds is not known. This CDR3 has 14 amino acids. CDR1 and CDR2 (germline): SQVTM, ANQGSEA. V was pared by 4 bases and J by 0 bases, with 5 bases of the junction left unmatched. TCRdb called the 5' RACE reads again in MiXCR, with one record for every CDR3 protein. The sample consists of around 450,000 distinct CDR3 sequences, approximately 14% of them appearing once. These data were likewise used in another study, on yellow fever vaccine responses in identical twins.

The source is a woman under 30 in good health. Sequencing was performed on CD4+ T cells sorted from blood. V gene TRBV29-1 combines with J gene TRBJ1-1; 7 positions match TRBD1. CDR3 in amino acids: CSVALGQVNTEAFF. CDR3 nucleotide sequence: TGCAGCGTTGCCTTAGGACAGGTGAACACTGAAGCTTTCTTT.